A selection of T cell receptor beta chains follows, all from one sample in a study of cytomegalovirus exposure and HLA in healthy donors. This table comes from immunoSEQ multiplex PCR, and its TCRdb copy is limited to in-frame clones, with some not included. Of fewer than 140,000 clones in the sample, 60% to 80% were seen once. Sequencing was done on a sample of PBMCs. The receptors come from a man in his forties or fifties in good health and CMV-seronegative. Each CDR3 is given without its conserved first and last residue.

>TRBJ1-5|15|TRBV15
ATSRDEWDRGHQPQH
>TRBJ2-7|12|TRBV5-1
ASSLDPPVREQY
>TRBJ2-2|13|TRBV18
ASSLGQGNTGELF
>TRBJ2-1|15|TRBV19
ASSIGGDRGPYNEQF
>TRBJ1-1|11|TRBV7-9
ASSFMSGTEAF
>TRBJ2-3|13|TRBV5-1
ASSLGTTLADTQY
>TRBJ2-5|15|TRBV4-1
ASSQGRAGDRRDGQY
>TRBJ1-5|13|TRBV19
ASSIGTGSHQPQH
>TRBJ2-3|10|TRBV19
ASSEGADTQY
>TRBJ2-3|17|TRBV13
ASSLVVSGLAGVTDTQY
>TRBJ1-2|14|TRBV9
ASSPLLTGLGYGYT
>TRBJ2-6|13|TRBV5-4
ASSFRQSGANVLT
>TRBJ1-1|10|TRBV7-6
ASSLGTGAAF
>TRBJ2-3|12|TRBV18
ASSPRGPTDTQY
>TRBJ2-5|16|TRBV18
ASSPRGGTGVLGETQY
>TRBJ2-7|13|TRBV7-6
ASSLGGGDTYEQY
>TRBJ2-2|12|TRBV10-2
ASRVGSNTGELF
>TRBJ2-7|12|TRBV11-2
ASSSNTGPYEQY
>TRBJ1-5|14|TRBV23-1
ASSQEGDGGNQPQH
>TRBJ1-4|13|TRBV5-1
ASSLEAGFNEKLF
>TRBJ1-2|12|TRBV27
ASSPPGGVNGYT
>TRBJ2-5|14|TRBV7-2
ASSLVGPGGQETQY
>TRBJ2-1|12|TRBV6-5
ASSGQGARAEQF
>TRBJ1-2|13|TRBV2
ASSREGQGNYGYT
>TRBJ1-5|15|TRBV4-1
ASSQVQGQGGNQPQH
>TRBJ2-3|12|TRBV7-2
ASSLARLGDTQY
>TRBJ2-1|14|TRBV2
ASRLTGTGIYNEQF